The present TCR beta chain was sequenced within a study of cytomegalovirus exposure and HLA in healthy donors. Study-level results: Previous analysis showed most TCR beta V segments were productive about 87% or about 30% of the time. Apart from CMV serostatus, no immune exposure information was available. A later analysis linked a missense variant in DCLRE1C to the trimming of TCR beta V and J genes.

V lost 6 bases to trimming and J lost 5 bases; unmatched junction nucleotides: 6. Germline V gene lookup returns CDR1 MNHEY and CDR2 SVGAGI. CDR3 length equals 14 residues. This clone came up a few times. Antigen unknown. While unrecorded immune exposures were likely, the donors were nominally healthy when sampled. PCR employed 60 Vbeta and 13 Jbeta primers. Assay: immunoSEQ multiplex PCR; the TCRdb copy retains only in-frame clones and omits some. The sample has fewer than 200,000 clones, 71% seen once. Sequencing was carried out using PBMCs. The chain links TRBV6-5 to TRBJ1-1, with 10 nucleotides matching TRBD1. The origin of this receptor is a girl under 18 in good health and CMV-seronegative. CDR3 DNA: TGTGCCAGCAGACGCCGGACAGGGGGAACTGAAGCTTTCTTT. This codes for CASRRRTGGTEAFF.